Below, 16 T cell receptor beta chains from the same sample are listed, as sequenced in a study of T-cell reconstitution after alpha-beta-depleted transplantation in children. Preparation of the TCRbeta library involved a method that used unique molecular identifiers. Using its own MiXCR run on the PCR reads, TCRdb lists one record per CDR3 protein. The sample comprises roughly 100,000 distinct CDR3 sequences, around 7.8% of which are singletons, and about 17% rests with the top ten. This specimen was PBMCs, taken before TCRalphabeta/CD19-depleted stem cell transplant. Receptors originate from a boy aged 2-15 years with acute lymphoblastic leukemia, due to receive a stem cell transplant.

This clonotype was seen repeatedly, ten times or more. The chain carries TRBV27 and TRBJ1-3; TRBD1 agrees at 7 bases. J gave up 4 bases and V 5 bases, and 8 bases lay outside the gene matches. This CDR3 contains 15 residues. From germline, CDR1 is MNHEY and CDR2 SMNVEV (reference sequence). The CDR3 loop is CASSPLQGTGNTIYF. The CDR3 DNA reads TGTGCCAGCAGTCCCTTACAGGGGACCGGAAACACCATATATTTT.

This clonotype was counted a few times. J is TRBJ2-1 and V is TRBV19; TRBD1 matches at 7 bases. The germline V gene encodes CDR1 LNHDA and CDR2 SQIVND (reference sequence). The CDR3 runs 15 residues. V was clipped by 0 bases and J by 8 bases; unmatched bases: 7. The CDR3, as DNA: TGTGCCAGTAGTATAGATGGGACAGAGATAGATGAGCAGTTCTTC. Translated: CASSIDGTEIDEQFF.

The rearrangement uses TRBV25-1 and TRBJ2-7, with 7 bases lining up with TRBD1. Trimming removed 4 bases from V and 0 bases from J; junction bases left unmatched: 6. Germline V CDR1 and CDR2: MGHDK, SYGVNS. The CDR3 extends over 15 amino acids. Here the CDR3 reads CASSGDRVSSYEQYF. In DNA form, the CDR3 reads TGTGCCAGCAGTGGAGACAGGGTTAGCTCCTACGAGCAGTACTTC.

This clonotype was seen at least ten times. CDR3 coding DNA: TGTGCCAGCAGCTCCGGGACAGGGGGCGATACGCAGTATTTT. This translates into CASSSGTGGDTQYF. The chain recombines TRBV5-5 with TRBJ2-3; 12 bases agree with TRBD1. J lost 6 bases, V lost 3 bases, and 2 bases had no gene match. Germline V CDR1 and CDR2: SGHKS, YYEKEE (reference sequence). The CDR3 loop spans 14 amino acids.

Ten or more counts support this clonotype. The chain recombines TRBV7-9 with TRBJ2-7; D may be TRBD1 or TRBD2 (5 bases each). V was cut by 5 bases and J by 3 bases, with 14 bases left in between. The CDR3 contains 14 residues. Germline V gene data show CDR1 as SEHNR and CDR2 as FQNEAQ (reference sequence). The CDR3 DNA follows: TGTGCCAGCAGCCTCCGGGACGGTCTCTACGAGCAGTACTTC. This codes for CASSLRDGLYEQYF. Full variable domain (missing parts from reference TRBV7-9 and TRBJ2-7): DTGVSQNPRHKITKRGQNVTFRCDPISEHNRLYWYRQTLGQGPEFLTYFQNEAQLEKSRLLSDRFSAERPKGSFSTLEIQRTEQGDSAMYLCASSLRDGLYEQYFGPGTRLTVT.

This clonotype has only a few counts. This chain joins TRBV12-3 or TRBV12-4 and TRBJ2-3; TRBD2 matches 12 bases. J gave up 6 bases and V 5 bases, and 12 bases lay outside the gene matches. The CDR3 runs 17 residues. The CDR3 reads CASSPPLLAGGPDTQYF. DNA of the CDR3: TGTGCCAGCAGTCCTCCCTTACTAGCGGGGGGTCCGGATACGCAGTATTTT.

This clonotype was picked up a small number of times. The chain recombines TRBV4-2 with TRBJ2-5; 16 bases line up with TRBD2. This CDR3 comprises 18 residues. Germline CDR1 is LGHNA and CDR2 is YNFKEQ. V shed 2 bases, J shed 2 bases, and the junction held 5 bases outside the gene matches. The CDR3 nucleotides are TGTGCCAGCAGCCAAACCGGGACTAGCGGGGGGGGGCAAGAGACCCAGTACTTC. It is translated as CASSQTGTSGGGQETQYF.

This clonotype occurred many times. V usage is TRBV28 and J usage is TRBJ2-7, with 11 bases fitting TRBD1. This CDR3 has 15 amino acids. The V gene end was trimmed by 3 bases and the J gene end by 2 bases; junction bases not matched to a gene: 3. Germline V gene sequence: CDR1 MDHEN, CDR2 SYDVKM. The CDR3 region has the DNA TGTGCCAGCAGTTTCTGGACAGGGGGCGCCTACGAGCAGTACTTC. Encoded protein: CASSFWTGGAYEQYF.

This rearrangement joins TRBV11-1 to TRBJ2-1; 11 bases line up with TRBD2. V trimming: 0 bases; J trimming: 12 bases; junction bases outside the gene matches: 10. Germline V lookup: CDR1 SGHAT, CDR2 FQDESV (reference sequence). There are 16 residues in the CDR3. DNA for the CDR3: TGTGCCAGCAGCTTAGCCGGGACTAGCGGTGGAGTAGGGCAGTTCTTC. Translation: CASSLAGTSGGVGQFF. Full variable domain (missing parts from reference TRBV11-1 and TRBJ2-1): EAEVAQSPRYKITEKSQAVAFWCDPISGHATLYWYRQILGQGPELLVQFQDESVVDDSQLPKDRFSAERLKGVDSTLKIQPAELGDSAMYLCASSLAGTSGGVGQFFGPGTRLTVL.

This chain connects TRBV7-2 to TRBJ2-7; D is perhaps TRBD2 (6 bases). Deletions cut 1 base from V and 0 bases from J, with 16 bases between. CDR1 is SGHTA and CDR2 is FQGNSA in the germline V gene. This CDR3 is 17 amino acids long. CDR3 coding DNA: TGTGCCAGCAGCTTAGGATTGGGGCGGGGAAACTCCTACGAGCAGTACTTC. Its translation: CASSLGLGRGNSYEQYF.

As concerns this clonotype: The missing conserved phenylalanine or tryptophan at the end of this CDR3 makes a read error likely. This sequence joins TRBV27 and TRBJ1-1; tentatively, D is TRBD1 (6 bases). This CDR3 is built from 16 residues. Looked up from germline, CDR1 is MNHEY and CDR2 is SMNVEV (reference sequence). V was shortened by 0 bases and J by 4 bases, with 15 bases between the two germline ends. In DNA, the CDR3 is TGTGCCAGCAGTTTATCGATCCAGTACAGGGCCACTGAAGCTTTCTAT. This encodes CASSLSIQYRATEAFY.

This clonotype turned up a few times. The rearrangement links TRBV4-1 to TRBJ2-3, with D perhaps TRBD2 (7 bases). The CDR3 consists of 16 residues. V lost 0 bases and J lost 3, with 13 bases in between. The germline gives CDR1 MGHRA, CDR2 YSYEKL. The CDR3 region is CASSQEPGGMTDTQYF. The CDR3 DNA reads as TGCGCCAGCAGCCAAGAACCGGGGGGCATGACAGATACGCAGTATTTT.

This clonotype was counted ten times or more. The V gene is TRBV6-1, the J gene TRBJ2-3, with TRBD1 identical over 10 bases. Germline-derived CDR1 and CDR2 are MNHNS and SASEGT. The CDR3 consists of 16 residues. After removal of 10 bases from V and 5 bases from J, the junction contained 15 bases not matched to a gene. CDR3 amino acids: CATLSSGDRGKDTQYF. The CDR3 DNA is TGTGCCACTCTCTCTTCGGGGGACAGGGGAAAAGATACGCAGTATTTT.

This clonotype has only a few counts. The V call is TRBV21-1, the J call TRBJ1-5; the table's D call, TRBD1, was not checked against the DNA. TRBV21-1 is labeled a pseudogene. The CDR3 runs 20 residues. In DNA form, the CDR3 reads TGTGCCAGCAGCACCCGAGGGACAGGGGGCGCCCCGGGGGACGGTCAGCCCCAGCATTTT. It specifies CASSTRGTGGAPGDGQPQHF.

This clonotype was counted at least ten times. The V call is TRBV7-9, the J call TRBJ2-7, with D possibly matching TRBD1 (6 bases). The CDR3 extends over 15 amino acids. Germline V gene sequence: CDR1 SEHNR, CDR2 FQNEAQ (reference sequence). Trimming removed 4 bases at V and 4 bases at J, with 17 bases between. The CDR3 sequence: CASSSRHRARYEQYF. In DNA form, the CDR3 reads TGTGCCAGCAGCTCGAGACACAGGGCACGGTACGAGCAGTACTTC.

This clonotype has ten or more counts. The chain joins TRBV10-3 to TRBJ2-5, with TRBD2 matching 10 bases. With V trimmed by 11 bases and J by 0 bases, 12 bases remained unmatched. Germline lookup yields CDR1 ENHRY and CDR2 SYGVKD. CDR3 length: 16 amino acids. In DNA form, the CDR3 reads TGTGCCTCGGGGGAGCCGGGACTAGCGAACCAAGAGACCCAGTACTTC. It translates to CASGEPGLANQETQYF.